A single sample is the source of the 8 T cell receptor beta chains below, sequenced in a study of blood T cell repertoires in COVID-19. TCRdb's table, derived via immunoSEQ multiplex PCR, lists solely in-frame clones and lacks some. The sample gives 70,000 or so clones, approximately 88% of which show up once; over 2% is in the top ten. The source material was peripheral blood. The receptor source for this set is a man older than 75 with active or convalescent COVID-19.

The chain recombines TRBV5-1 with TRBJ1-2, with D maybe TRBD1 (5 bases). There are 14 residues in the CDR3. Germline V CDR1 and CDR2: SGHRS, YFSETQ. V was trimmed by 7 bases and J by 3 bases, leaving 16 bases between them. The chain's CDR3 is CASAPAGTDYGYTF. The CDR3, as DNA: TGCGCCAGCGCCCCCGCGGGGACGGACTATGGCTACACCTTC.

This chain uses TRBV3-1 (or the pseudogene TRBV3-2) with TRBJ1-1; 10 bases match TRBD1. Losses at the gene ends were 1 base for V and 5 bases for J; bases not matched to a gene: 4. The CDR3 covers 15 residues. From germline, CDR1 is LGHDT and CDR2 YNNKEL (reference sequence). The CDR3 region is CASSQGTGGGTEAFF. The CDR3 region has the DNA TGTGCCAGCAGCCAAGGGACAGGGGGGGGGACTGAAGCTTTCTTT.

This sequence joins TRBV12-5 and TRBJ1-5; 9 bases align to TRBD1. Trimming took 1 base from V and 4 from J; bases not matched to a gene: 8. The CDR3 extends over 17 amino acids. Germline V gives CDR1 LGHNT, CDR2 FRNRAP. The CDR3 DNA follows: TGTGCTAGTGGTTTGGCCCTAGGGACAGGGATTAATCAGCCCCAGCATTTT. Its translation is CASGLALGTGINQPQHF.

CDR3 protein: CASSLTGGPSGNTIYF. Written as DNA, the CDR3 is TGTGCCAGCAGCCTTACGGGGGGGCCCTCTGGAAACACCATATATTTT. The chain combines TRBV4-2 with TRBJ1-3; tentative D call: TRBD1 (6 bases). Per the germline V gene, CDR1 is LGHNA and CDR2 is YNFKEQ. This CDR3 has 16 residues. With 4 bases removed from V and 0 bases from J, the gap between germline ends came to 13 bases.

The CDR3 loop reads CASRSGGPQETQYF. CDR3 bases: TGTGCCAGCAGGAGCGGAGGCCCCCAAGAGACCCAGTACTTC. V and J are TRBV28 and TRBJ2-5, with D possibly TRBD2 on 5 matching bases. The CDR3 contains 14 residues. Germline V gene sequence: CDR1 MDHEN, CDR2 SYDVKM. V lost 6 bases and J 1 base, leaving 12 bases between the germline ends.

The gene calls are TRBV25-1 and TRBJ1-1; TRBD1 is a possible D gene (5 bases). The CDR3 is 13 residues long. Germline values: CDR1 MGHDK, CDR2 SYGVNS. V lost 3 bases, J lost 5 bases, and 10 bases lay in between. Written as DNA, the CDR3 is TGTGCCAGCAGTGACCAGGGATGGACTGAAGCTTTCTTT. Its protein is CASSDQGWTEAFF.

The CDR3 DNA follows: TGCGCCAGCAGCCAAGGGCACCAGGGGAACTATGGCTACACCTTC. Its translation is CASSQGHQGNYGYTF. The gene calls are TRBV4-1 and TRBJ1-2, with D maybe TRBD1 (6 bases). There are 15 residues in the CDR3. The ends were cut back, 1 base at V and 2 bases at J, with 11 bases in the middle. Germline assignment: CDR1 MGHRA and CDR2 YSYEKL.

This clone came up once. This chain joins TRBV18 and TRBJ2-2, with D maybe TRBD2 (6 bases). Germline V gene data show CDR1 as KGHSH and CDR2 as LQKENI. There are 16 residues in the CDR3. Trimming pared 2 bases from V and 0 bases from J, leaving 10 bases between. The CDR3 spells CASSPTRGANTGELFF. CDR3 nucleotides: TGTGCCAGCTCACCAACGCGGGGAGCGAACACCGGGGAGCTGTTTTTT.